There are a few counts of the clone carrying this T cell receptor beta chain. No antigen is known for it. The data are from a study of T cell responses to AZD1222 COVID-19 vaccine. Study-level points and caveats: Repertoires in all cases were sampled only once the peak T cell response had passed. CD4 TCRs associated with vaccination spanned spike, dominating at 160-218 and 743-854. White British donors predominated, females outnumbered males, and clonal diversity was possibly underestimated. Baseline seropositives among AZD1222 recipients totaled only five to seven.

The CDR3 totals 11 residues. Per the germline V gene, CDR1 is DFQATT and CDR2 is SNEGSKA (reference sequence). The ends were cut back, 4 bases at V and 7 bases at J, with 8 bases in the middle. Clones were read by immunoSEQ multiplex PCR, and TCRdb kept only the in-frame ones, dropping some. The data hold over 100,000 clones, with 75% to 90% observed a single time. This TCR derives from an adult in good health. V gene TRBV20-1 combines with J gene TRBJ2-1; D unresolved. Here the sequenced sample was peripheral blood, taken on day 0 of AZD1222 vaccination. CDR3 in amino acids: CSANRPNEQFF. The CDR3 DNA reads TGCAGTGCTAATCGGCCTAATGAGCAGTTCTTC.